The rows below give T cell receptor beta chains drawn from one sample of a study of blood T cells in healthy people across ages. TCRdb independently ran MiXCR on the 5' RACE reads; one entry per CDR3 protein. The table includes more than 650,000 distinct CDR3 sequences, roughly 20% detected once. Sequencing used blood. The receptor set was obtained from a man between 65 and 85 years old in good health. Both conserved end residues are part of each CDR3. A D gene is named only where the DNA matches it firmly. Some rows have no size entry. The others give once, few or many, or a class for an expanded clone.

v_call: TRBV6-1
j_call: TRBJ1-1
d_call: NA
clone_size: NA
cdr3_aa: CASSESRAEAFF
cdr3_nt: TGTGCCAGCAGTGAATCCCGGGCTGAAGCTTTCTTT

v_call: TRBV15
j_call: TRBJ1-2
d_call: NA
clone_size: NA
cdr3_aa: CATRGGLELANYGYTF
cdr3_nt: TGTGCCACCAGGGGGGGACTAGAGTTAGCTAACTATGGCTACACCTTC

v_call: TRBV12-3/TRBV12-4
j_call: TRBJ2-1
d_call: NA
clone_size: few
cdr3_aa: CASANRFYNEQFF
cdr3_nt: TGTGCCAGCGCCAACCGGTTCTACAATGAGCAGTTCTTC

v_call: TRBV6-6
j_call: TRBJ1-1
d_call: NA
clone_size: few
cdr3_aa: CASSYPMGNTEAFF
cdr3_nt: TGTGCCAGCAGTTACCCCATGGGAAACACTGAAGCTTTCTTT

v_call: TRBV6-2/TRBV6-3
j_call: TRBJ2-5
d_call: NA
clone_size: NA
cdr3_aa: CASSSISRETQYF
cdr3_nt: TGTGCCAGCAGTTCTATCTCCCGAGAGACCCAGTACTTC

v_call: TRBV7-9
j_call: TRBJ1-5
d_call: NA
clone_size: many
cdr3_aa: CASSLDRDDQPQHF
cdr3_nt: TGTGCCAGCAGCTTAGACAGGGACGATCAGCCCCAGCATTTT

v_call: TRBV7-2
j_call: TRBJ2-3
d_call: TRBD2
clone_size: NA
cdr3_aa: CASRPGPSGITDTQYF
cdr3_nt: TGTGCCAGCAGACCTGGCCCTAGCGGGATCACAGATACGCAGTATTTT

v_call: TRBV12-3/TRBV12-4
j_call: TRBJ2-3
d_call: TRBD2
clone_size: few
cdr3_aa: CASKPSLAGPTDTQYF
cdr3_nt: TGTGCCAGCAAGCCTTCTTTAGCGGGGCCCACAGATACGCAGTATTTT

v_call: TRBV12-3/TRBV12-4
j_call: TRBJ2-7
d_call: NA
clone_size: few
cdr3_aa: CASQFGLSSYEQYF
cdr3_nt: TGTGCCAGCCAATTCGGTCTGAGCAGCTACGAGCAGTACTTC

v_call: TRBV6-5
j_call: TRBJ1-4
d_call: NA
clone_size: once
cdr3_aa: CASRDGINEKLFF
cdr3_nt: TGTGCCAGCAGGGACGGGATTAATGAAAAACTGTTTTTT

v_call: TRBV5-1
j_call: TRBJ1-6
d_call: TRBD1
clone_size: NA
cdr3_aa: CASTGQGDSPLHF
cdr3_nt: TGCGCCAGCACGGGACAGGGGGATTCACCCCTCCACTTT

v_call: TRBV7-8
j_call: TRBJ2-6
d_call: NA
clone_size: few
cdr3_aa: CASSKTDSGANVLTF
cdr3_nt: TGTGCCAGCAGCAAGACAGACTCTGGGGCCAACGTCCTGACTTTC

v_call: TRBV12-3/TRBV12-4
j_call: TRBJ2-7
d_call: NA
clone_size: NA
cdr3_aa: CASSLTQSHEQYF
cdr3_nt: TGTGCCAGCAGTCTTACGCAGTCTCACGAGCAGTACTTC

v_call: TRBV18
j_call: TRBJ2-4
d_call: NA
clone_size: NA
cdr3_aa: CASSPSRSQNIQYF
cdr3_nt: TGTGCCAGCTCACCGAGTCGAAGCCAAAACATTCAGTACTTC

v_call: TRBV4-2
j_call: TRBJ2-5
d_call: TRBD1
clone_size: NA
cdr3_aa: CASSQDQGQGETQYF
cdr3_nt: TGTGCCAGCAGCCAAGATCAAGGACAGGGGGAGACCCAGTACTTC

v_call: TRBV4-1
j_call: TRBJ2-1
d_call: TRBD1
clone_size: few
cdr3_aa: CASSHQDRESNEQFF
cdr3_nt: TGCGCCAGCAGCCATCAGGACAGGGAGTCAAATGAGCAGTTCTTC

v_call: TRBV7-2
j_call: TRBJ2-2
d_call: TRBD2
clone_size: NA
cdr3_aa: CASSLAGLAGGVGELFF
cdr3_nt: TGTGCCAGCAGCTTAGCGGGCCTAGCGGGAGGAGTCGGGGAGCTGTTTTTT

v_call: TRBV3-1
j_call: TRBJ2-3
d_call: TRBD2
clone_size: few
cdr3_aa: CASSQASGATYTQYF
cdr3_nt: TGTGCCAGCAGCCAAGCTAGCGGGGCTACGTATACGCAGTATTTT

v_call: TRBV5-1
j_call: TRBJ1-2
d_call: NA
clone_size: NA
cdr3_aa: CASSFRGPEYGYTF
cdr3_nt: TGCGCCAGCAGCTTCAGGGGCCCAGAATATGGCTACACCTTC

v_call: TRBV12-3/TRBV12-4
j_call: TRBJ1-4
d_call: TRBD1
clone_size: few
cdr3_aa: CASSPQGISEKLFF
cdr3_nt: TGTGCCAGCAGTCCACAGGGGATTAGTGAAAAACTGTTTTTT

v_call: TRBV29-1
j_call: TRBJ1-5
d_call: NA
clone_size: few
cdr3_aa: CSVEMGGNQPQHF
cdr3_nt: TGCAGCGTTGAAATGGGTGGCAATCAGCCCCAGCATTTT

v_call: TRBV3-1
j_call: TRBJ1-2
d_call: NA
clone_size: few
cdr3_aa: CASSQGGSNYGYTF
cdr3_nt: TGTGCCAGCAGCCAGGGAGGCTCCAACTATGGCTACACCTTC

v_call: TRBV13
j_call: TRBJ2-5
d_call: NA
clone_size: NA
cdr3_aa: CASSTRTAQETQYF
cdr3_nt: TGTGCCAGCAGCACCCGGACAGCCCAAGAGACCCAGTACTTC

v_call: TRBV28
j_call: TRBJ2-4
d_call: TRBD2
clone_size: NA
cdr3_aa: CASSLGGSGSLAKNIQYF
cdr3_nt: TGTGCCAGCAGTTTAGGTGGTAGCGGGAGCTTGGCCAAAAACATTCAGTACTTC

v_call: TRBV28
j_call: TRBJ1-1
d_call: NA
clone_size: NA
cdr3_aa: CASSPPDRLNTEAFF
cdr3_nt: TGTGCCAGCAGCCCTCCAGACAGGCTCAACACTGAAGCTTTCTTT

v_call: TRBV29-1
j_call: TRBJ2-7
d_call: NA
clone_size: NA
cdr3_aa: CSVGDGVYEQYF
cdr3_nt: TGCAGCGTTGGTGATGGGGTATACGAGCAGTACTTC

v_call: TRBV7-2
j_call: TRBJ1-1
d_call: TRBD1
clone_size: NA
cdr3_aa: CASSAGQTNTEAFF
cdr3_nt: TGTGCCAGCAGCGCGGGACAGACGAACACTGAAGCTTTCTTT

v_call: TRBV4-2
j_call: TRBJ2-3
d_call: NA
clone_size: few
cdr3_aa: CASSLSITGHYAGASTDTQYF
cdr3_nt: TGTGCCAGCAGCCTTTCGATTACTGGTCATTATGCTGGGGCTTCCACAGATACGCAGTATTTT

v_call: TRBV25-1
j_call: TRBJ2-1
d_call: TRBD2
clone_size: NA
cdr3_aa: CASGRRELSEQFF
cdr3_nt: TGTGCCAGCGGAAGGCGGGAGTTGAGTGAGCAGTTCTTC

v_call: TRBV9
j_call: TRBJ1-6
d_call: NA
clone_size: NA
cdr3_aa: CASSVAVDNSPLHF
cdr3_nt: TGTGCCAGCAGCGTAGCAGTAGATAATTCACCCCTCCACTTT

v_call: TRBV3-1
j_call: TRBJ1-5
d_call: NA
clone_size: few
cdr3_aa: CASSPSGIQPQHF
cdr3_nt: TGTGCCAGCAGCCCTAGCGGGATTCAGCCCCAGCATTTT

v_call: TRBV3-1
j_call: TRBJ2-3
d_call: TRBD2
clone_size: few
cdr3_aa: CASSQELGTSGFTDTQYF
cdr3_nt: TGTGCCAGCAGCCAAGAGCTCGGGACTAGCGGTTTCACAGATACGCAGTATTTT

v_call: TRBV11-2
j_call: TRBJ2-1
d_call: TRBD2
clone_size: few
cdr3_aa: CASSLRSGTSGYNEQFF
cdr3_nt: TGTGCCAGCAGCTTAAGATCCGGGACTAGCGGTTACAATGAGCAGTTCTTC

v_call: TRBV6-1
j_call: TRBJ2-7
d_call: NA
clone_size: few
cdr3_aa: CASSERPSITYEQYF
cdr3_nt: TGTGCCAGCAGTGAGCGGCCCAGTATAACCTACGAGCAGTACTTC

v_call: TRBV25-1
j_call: TRBJ1-1
d_call: TRBD1
clone_size: NA
cdr3_aa: CASSDRGTGRTEAFF
cdr3_nt: TGTGCCAGCAGTGACCGCGGGACAGGGCGAACTGAAGCTTTCTTT

v_call: TRBV14
j_call: TRBJ2-1
d_call: NA
clone_size: few
cdr3_aa: CASSQVRMQFF
cdr3_nt: TGTGCCAGCAGCCAAGTTCGTATGCAGTTCTTC

v_call: TRBV20-1
j_call: TRBJ2-1
d_call: TRBD1
clone_size: NA
cdr3_aa: CSARAGDREGEGVYNEQFF
cdr3_nt: TGCAGTGCTAGAGCTGGGGACAGGGAGGGGGAGGGAGTCTACAATGAGCAGTTCTTC

v_call: TRBV20-1
j_call: TRBJ2-5
d_call: TRBD1
clone_size: few
cdr3_aa: CSLPGQGAETQYF
cdr3_nt: TGCAGTCTACCGGGACAGGGTGCAGAGACCCAGTACTTC

v_call: TRBV11-2
j_call: TRBJ2-5
d_call: NA
clone_size: NA
cdr3_aa: CASSLVTGMGETQYF
cdr3_nt: TGTGCCAGCAGCTTAGTTACAGGGATGGGGGAGACCCAGTACTTC

v_call: TRBV7-8
j_call: TRBJ1-1
d_call: NA
clone_size: NA
cdr3_aa: CASQEGRNTEAFF
cdr3_nt: TGTGCCAGTCAAGAGGGCAGGAACACTGAAGCTTTCTTT

v_call: TRBV6-5
j_call: TRBJ2-3
d_call: TRBD2
clone_size: few
cdr3_aa: CASSSPFWGGTDTQYF
cdr3_nt: TGTGCCAGCAGTTCCCCATTTTGGGGGGGAACAGATACGCAGTATTTT

v_call: TRBV5-6
j_call: TRBJ1-5
d_call: NA
clone_size: NA
cdr3_aa: CASSLAQGSQPQHF
cdr3_nt: TGTGCCAGCAGCTTGGCCCAGGGGTCTCAGCCCCAGCATTTT

v_call: TRBV12-3/TRBV12-4
j_call: TRBJ2-1
d_call: TRBD1
clone_size: few
cdr3_aa: CASSKGALLGNEQFF
cdr3_nt: TGTGCCAGCAGTAAGGGGGCGCTTTTAGGTAATGAGCAGTTCTTC

v_call: TRBV12-3/TRBV12-4
j_call: TRBJ2-3
d_call: TRBD1
clone_size: NA
cdr3_aa: CASSLMGTGKGDTQYF
cdr3_nt: TGTGCCAGCAGTTTAATGGGGACAGGGAAGGGAGATACGCAGTATTTT

v_call: TRBV4-1
j_call: TRBJ2-7
d_call: NA
clone_size: NA
cdr3_aa: CASSQDITTHEQYF
cdr3_nt: TGCGCCAGCAGCCAAGATATCACAACTCACGAGCAGTACTTC

v_call: TRBV7-2
j_call: TRBJ2-3
d_call: NA
clone_size: many
cdr3_aa: CASSLFGLGRSDTQYF
cdr3_nt: TGTGCCAGCAGCCTCTTCGGACTCGGCCGATCAGATACGCAGTATTTT

v_call: TRBV12-3/TRBV12-4
j_call: TRBJ2-3
d_call: NA
clone_size: NA
cdr3_aa: CASSFELEDTQYF
cdr3_nt: TGTGCCAGCAGTTTCGAGCTGGAAGATACGCAGTATTTT

v_call: TRBV7-8
j_call: TRBJ1-4
d_call: NA
clone_size: NA
cdr3_aa: CASSSLGGHNEKLFF
cdr3_nt: TGTGCCAGCAGCTCCCTTGGGGGACATAATGAAAAACTGTTTTTT

v_call: TRBV20-1
j_call: TRBJ2-1
d_call: TRBD2
clone_size: NA
cdr3_aa: CSAHSGGGLTYNEQFF
cdr3_nt: TGCAGTGCTCATAGCGGGGGGGGACTGACCTACAATGAGCAGTTCTTC

v_call: TRBV9
j_call: TRBJ1-2
d_call: TRBD1
clone_size: few
cdr3_aa: CASSSSDRGGYYGYTF
cdr3_nt: TGTGCCAGCAGCTCGTCGGACAGGGGGGGTTACTATGGCTACACCTTC

v_call: TRBV20-1
j_call: TRBJ2-3
d_call: TRBD2
clone_size: few
cdr3_aa: CSAHPGGRAFSSTDTQYF
cdr3_nt: TGCAGTGCACATCCAGGCGGGAGGGCCTTTTCATCAACAGATACGCAGTATTTT